Sequencing of this T cell receptor (beta chain) was carried out in a study of cytomegalovirus exposure and HLA in healthy donors. TCRdb's copy holds only in-frame clones and misses some; the assay was immunoSEQ multiplex PCR. The table lists 190,000 or so clones, around 84% of them singletons. Germline values: CDR1 MDHEN, CDR2 SYDVKM. There are 13 residues in the CDR3. V was shortened by 2 bases and J by 4 bases, with 7 bases between the two germline ends. The sample consisted of PBMCs. The chain recombines TRBV28 with TRBJ2-3; D perhaps matches TRBD2 (6 bases). The clonotype comes from a woman in her thirties in good health and CMV-seropositive. The CDR3 loop reads CASSLGGADTQYF. In DNA, the CDR3 is TGTGCCAGCAGTTTAGGAGGGGCAGATACGCAGTATTTT.